This is a list of T cell receptor beta chains from one sample in a study of cytomegalovirus exposure and HLA in healthy donors. The protocol was immunoSEQ multiplex PCR, while the TCRdb copy is restricted to in-frame clones and leaves out a portion. The data contain roughly 160,000 clones, roughly 85% of them singletons. The sequenced material came from PBMCs. Every receptor here comes from a man aged 45-60 years in good health and CMV-seropositive. CDR3s include the opening cysteine and the closing phenylalanine or tryptophan. D genes are given only for firm matches. Size is stated for part of the rows, as once, few or many counts, or as a class when the clone is expanded.

V gene	D gene	clone size	J gene	CDR3 protein	CDR3 DNA
TRBV7-8	.	.	TRBJ2-2	CALRSANTGELFF	TGTGCCCTAAGGAGCGCGAACACCGGGGAGCTGTTTTTT
TRBV10-1	.	.	TRBJ2-1	CASSYRADEQFF	TGCGCCAGCAGCTACAGGGCCGATGAGCAGTTCTTC
TRBV9	TRBD1	.	TRBJ2-7	CASSAQGAYEQYF	TGTGCCAGCAGCGCACAGGGGGCGTACGAGCAGTACTTC
TRBV11-2	.	few	TRBJ2-5	CASSSREGETQYF	TGTGCCAGCAGCTCGAGGGAAGGAGAGACCCAGTACTTC
TRBV18	.	.	TRBJ2-2	CASSPGTLNTGELFF	TGTGCCAGCTCACCAGGGACACTTAACACCGGGGAGCTGTTTTTT
TRBV5-1	TRBD2	.	TRBJ2-1	CASSEISSGGAHRRNGQFF	TGCGCCAGCAGCGAAATCTCTAGCGGGGGGGCTCATCGGAGGAATGGGCAGTTCTTC
TRBV28	.	.	TRBJ2-5	CASSFNRALGETQYF	TGTGCCAGCAGTTTTAACAGGGCCCTCGGGGAGACCCAGTACTTC
TRBV11-2	TRBD1	once	TRBJ1-2	CASSPQDRAFLSYYGYTF	TGTGCCAGCAGCCCCCAGGACAGGGCCTTCCTTAGCTACTATGGCTACACCTTC
TRBV7-2	.	.	TRBJ2-1	CASSLGQIPYNEQFF	TGTGCCAGCAGCTTAGGACAGATTCCCTACAATGAGCAGTTCTTC
TRBV2	.	.	TRBJ1-3	CASSSWVFGGAGNTIYF	TGTGCCAGCAGTTCCTGGGTTTTCGGAGGGGCTGGAAACACCATATATTTT
TRBV6-6	TRBD1	.	TRBJ1-4	CASSRRQGATNEKLFF	TGTGCCAGCAGTCGGAGACAGGGGGCAACTAATGAAAAACTGTTTTTT
TRBV6-6	.	once	TRBJ2-2	CASKKGDNTGELFF	TGTGCCAGCAAAAAGGGGGACAACACCGGGGAGCTGTTTTTT
TRBV6-1	TRBD1	.	TRBJ2-5	CASAVYRGETQYF	TGTGCCAGCGCAGTGTACAGGGGTGAGACCCAGTACTTC
TRBV5-1	TRBD2	once	TRBJ2-5	CASSPAGDGETQYF	TGCGCCAGCAGTCCAGCGGGGGACGGGGAGACCCAGTACTTC
TRBV5-4	TRBD2	.	TRBJ2-3	CASATNGGGSTDTQYF	TGTGCCAGCGCGACAAACGGCGGGGGGTCCACAGATACGCAGTATTTT
TRBV7-2	.	.	TRBJ1-3	CASSLLSWGAQNTIYF	TGTGCCAGCAGCTTATTGAGCTGGGGCGCGCAAAACACCATATATTTT
TRBV15	.	.	TRBJ1-3	CATRTSSGNTIYF	TGTGCCACCAGGACAAGCTCTGGAAACACCATATATTTT